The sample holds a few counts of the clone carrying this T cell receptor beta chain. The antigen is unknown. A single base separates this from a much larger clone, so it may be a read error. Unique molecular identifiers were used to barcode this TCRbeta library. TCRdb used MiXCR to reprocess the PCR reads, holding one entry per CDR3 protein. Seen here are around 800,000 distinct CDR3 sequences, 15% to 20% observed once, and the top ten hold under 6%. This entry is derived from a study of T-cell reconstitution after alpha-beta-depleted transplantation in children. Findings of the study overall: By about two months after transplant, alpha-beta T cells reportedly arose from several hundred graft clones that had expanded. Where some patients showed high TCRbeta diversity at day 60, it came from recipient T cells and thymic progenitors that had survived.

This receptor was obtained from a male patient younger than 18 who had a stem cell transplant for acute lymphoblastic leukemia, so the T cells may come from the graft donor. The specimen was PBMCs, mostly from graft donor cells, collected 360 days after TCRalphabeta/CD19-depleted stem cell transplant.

CDR3 DNA: TGTGCCAGCAGCAAACAGGGGGCTACTAATGAAATACTGTTTTTT. Its protein is CASSKQGATNEILFF. The chain recombines TRBV5-4 with TRBJ1-4, with 9 positions matching TRBD1. Looked up from germline, CDR1 is SGHNT and CDR2 is YYREEE (reference sequence). This CDR3 has 15 amino acids.